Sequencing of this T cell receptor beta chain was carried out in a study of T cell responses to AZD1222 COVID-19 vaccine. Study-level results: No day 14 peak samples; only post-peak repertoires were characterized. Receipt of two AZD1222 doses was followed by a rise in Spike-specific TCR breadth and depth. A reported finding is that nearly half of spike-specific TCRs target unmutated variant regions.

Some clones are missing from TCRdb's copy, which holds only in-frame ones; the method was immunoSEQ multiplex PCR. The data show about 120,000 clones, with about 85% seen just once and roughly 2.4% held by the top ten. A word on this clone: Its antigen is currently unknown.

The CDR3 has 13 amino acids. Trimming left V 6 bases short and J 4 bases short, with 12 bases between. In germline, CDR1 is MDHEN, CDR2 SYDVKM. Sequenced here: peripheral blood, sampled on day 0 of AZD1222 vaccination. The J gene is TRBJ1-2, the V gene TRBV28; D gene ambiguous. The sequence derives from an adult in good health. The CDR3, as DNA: TGTGCCAGCAGCCCGGGGTCGCCCTATGGCTACACCTTC. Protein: CASSPGSPYGYTF.